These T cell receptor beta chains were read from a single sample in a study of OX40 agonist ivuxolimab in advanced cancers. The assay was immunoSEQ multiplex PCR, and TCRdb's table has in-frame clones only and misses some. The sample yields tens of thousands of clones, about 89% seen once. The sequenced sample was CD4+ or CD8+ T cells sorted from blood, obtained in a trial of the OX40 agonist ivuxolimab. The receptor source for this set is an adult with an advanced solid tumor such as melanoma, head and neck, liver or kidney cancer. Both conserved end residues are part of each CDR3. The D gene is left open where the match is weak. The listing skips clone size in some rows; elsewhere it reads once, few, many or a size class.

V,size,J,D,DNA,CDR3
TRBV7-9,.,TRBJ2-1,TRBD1,TGTGCCAGCAGCTTTGGGACAGGGGGCTACAATGAGCAGTTCTTC,CASSFGTGGYNEQFF
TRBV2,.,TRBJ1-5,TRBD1,TGTGCCAGCAGTGGGTCGTTTAGCGGGACAGGCTATCAGCCCCAGCATTTT,CASSGSFSGTGYQPQHF
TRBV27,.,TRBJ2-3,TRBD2,TGTGCCAGCAGTTCGCTTCGACTAGCGGGAGTAGCAGATACGCAGTATTTT,CASSSLRLAGVADTQYF
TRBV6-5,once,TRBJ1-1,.,TGTGCCAGCAGTAGATCGGACTTGAACACTGAAGCTTTCTTT,CASSRSDLNTEAFF
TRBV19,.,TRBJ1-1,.,TGTGCCACCCGGGCTGAGAACACTGAAGCTTTCTTT,CATRAENTEAFF
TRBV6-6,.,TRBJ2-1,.,TGTGCCAGCAGTTACTCTGCAGTCTACAATGAGCAGTTCTTC,CASSYSAVYNEQFF
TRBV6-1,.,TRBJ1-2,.,TGTGCCACGCTCCGGGACGTCGGAGGCTACACCTTC,CATLRDVGGYTF
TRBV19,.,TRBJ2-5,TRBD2,TGTGCCAGTAGGCGGGGGGAAGAGACCCAGTACTTC,CASRRGEETQYF
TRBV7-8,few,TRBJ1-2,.,TGTGCCAGCAGCAATCTTCGGGGGCTTCTGGGTGGCTACACCTTC,CASSNLRGLLGGYTF
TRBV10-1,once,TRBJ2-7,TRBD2,TGCGCCGGAGCGGGAAGGGTATACGAGCAGTACTTC,CAGAGRVYEQYF
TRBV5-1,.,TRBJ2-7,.,TGCGCCAGCAATAAAGGGTACCCTCTCTTCGAGCAGTACTTC,CASNKGYPLFEQYF
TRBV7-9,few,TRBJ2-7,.,TGTGCCAGCAGCCCACCTACAGGTTCCTACGAGCAGTACTTC,CASSPPTGSYEQYF
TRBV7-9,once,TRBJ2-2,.,TGTGCCAGCAGCTTAGCCGGGGACACCGGGGAGCTGTTTTTT,CASSLAGDTGELFF
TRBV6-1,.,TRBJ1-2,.,TGTGCCAGCAGTGAATGGGAAGGTGGCTACACCTTC,CASSEWEGGYTF
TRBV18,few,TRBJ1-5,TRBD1,TGTGCCAGCTCACCACAGGGGGCGAGTCAGCCCCAGCATTTT,CASSPQGASQPQHF
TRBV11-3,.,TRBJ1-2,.,TGTGCCAGCACCTCCCCCGCTGCAGCTAACTATGGCTACACCTTC,CASTSPAAANYGYTF
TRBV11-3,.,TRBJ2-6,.,TGTGCCAGCAGTTTGGGCTCTGGGGCCAACGTCCTGACTTTC,CASSLGSGANVLTF
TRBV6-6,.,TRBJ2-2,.,TGTGCCAGCAGTTACCTTAGACCAGGGACCGGGGAGCTGTTTTTT,CASSYLRPGTGELFF
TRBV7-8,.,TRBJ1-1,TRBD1,TGTGCCAGCAGCTTAATCTTTCGGGGACAGGGGAGGACTGAAGCTTTCTTT,CASSLIFRGQGRTEAFF
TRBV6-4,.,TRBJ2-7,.,TGTGCCAGCAGTGGGGGGCAGGGGCGCTTACACGAGCAGTACTTC,CASSGGQGRLHEQYF
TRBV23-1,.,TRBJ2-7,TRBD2,TGCGCCAGCAGGAGCGGGAATTCCTACGAGCAGTACTTC,CASRSGNSYEQYF
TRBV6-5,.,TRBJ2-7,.,TGTGCCAGCAGTTACTCGAAGCCGTTC,CASSYSKPF
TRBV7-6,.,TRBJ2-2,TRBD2,TGTGCCAGCAGCTTAGATATAGCGGGGGGGCCCGGGGAGCTGTTTTTT,CASSLDIAGGPGELFF
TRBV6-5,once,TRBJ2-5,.,TGTGCCAGCAGTTCCACGTGGGGGGCGGATGAGACCCAGTACTTC,CASSSTWGADETQYF
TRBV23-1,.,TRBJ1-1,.,TGCGCCAGCAGTCAGCGGAGGGAGGGGGGATTGTTTAGGTACAGGGACACTGAAGCTTTCTTT,CASSQRREGGLFRYRDTEAFF
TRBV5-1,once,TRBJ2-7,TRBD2,TGCGCCAGCAGCCTCTTGGGACTAGCGGGAGTGGGCGAGCAGTACTTC,CASSLLGLAGVGEQYF
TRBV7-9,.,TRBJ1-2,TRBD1,TGTGCCAGCAGCTTAGATGGCAGGGGGCGATATGGCTACACCTTC,CASSLDGRGRYGYTF
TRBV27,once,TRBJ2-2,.,TGTGCCAGCAGTTTCACGGTGAACACCGGGGAGCTGTTTTTT,CASSFTVNTGELFF
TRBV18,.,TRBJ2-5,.,TGTGCCAGCTCACCTAAGTCTGCGGAGACCCAGTACTTC,CASSPKSAETQYF
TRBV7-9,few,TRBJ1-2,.,TGTGCCAGCAGCTACCAACAGGGAACGGGTGGCTACACCTTC,CASSYQQGTGGYTF
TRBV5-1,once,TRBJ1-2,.,TGCGCCAGCAGCTTGACAGTCAGGGGTGGCTACACCTTC,CASSLTVRGGYTF